Detailed here is one TCR beta chain. Other DNA sequences in this specimen translate into the identical CDR3. Germline V gene sequence: CDR1 LNHDA, CDR2 SQIVND (reference sequence). The CDR3 runs 15 residues. Trimming took 6 bases from V and 2 from J; bases not matched to a gene: 5. Here immunoSEQ multiplex PCR was the method, and the copy in TCRdb shows in-frame clones only, minus some. The sample holds over 130,000 clones, 80% to 90% seen once. The data were taken from a study of blood T cell repertoires in COVID-19. Study as a whole: Samples came from the United States, Italy and Spain, spanning acute and convalescent COVID-19. T cells, B-cell-depleted T cells, or PBMCs provided the cDNA or gDNA that served as material.

This receptor was obtained from a man between 65 and 79 years old with acute or convalescent COVID-19. Sequencing was done on a sample of peripheral blood. The rearrangement uses TRBV19 and TRBJ2-7; 12 bases fit TRBD2. CDR3 in DNA: TGTGCCAGTAGCGACAGACTAGCGGGAGCCTACGAGCAGTACTTC. Translating gives CASSDRLAGAYEQYF.